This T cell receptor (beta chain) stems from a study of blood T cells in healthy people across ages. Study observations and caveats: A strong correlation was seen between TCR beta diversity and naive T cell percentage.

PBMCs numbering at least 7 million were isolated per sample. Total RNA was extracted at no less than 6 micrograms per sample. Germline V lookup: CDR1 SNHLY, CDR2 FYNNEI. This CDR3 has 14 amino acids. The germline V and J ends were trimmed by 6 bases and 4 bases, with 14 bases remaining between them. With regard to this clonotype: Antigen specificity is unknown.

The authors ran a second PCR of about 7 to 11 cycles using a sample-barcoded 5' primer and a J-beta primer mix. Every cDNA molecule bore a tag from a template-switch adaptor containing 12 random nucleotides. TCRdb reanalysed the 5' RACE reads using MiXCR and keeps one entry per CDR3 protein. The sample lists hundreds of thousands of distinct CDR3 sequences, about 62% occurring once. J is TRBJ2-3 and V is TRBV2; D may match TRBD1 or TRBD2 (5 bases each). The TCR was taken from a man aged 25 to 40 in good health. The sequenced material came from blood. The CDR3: CASRPQGVADTQYF. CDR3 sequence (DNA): TGTGCCAGCAGGCCGCAGGGAGTGGCAGATACGCAGTATTTT.